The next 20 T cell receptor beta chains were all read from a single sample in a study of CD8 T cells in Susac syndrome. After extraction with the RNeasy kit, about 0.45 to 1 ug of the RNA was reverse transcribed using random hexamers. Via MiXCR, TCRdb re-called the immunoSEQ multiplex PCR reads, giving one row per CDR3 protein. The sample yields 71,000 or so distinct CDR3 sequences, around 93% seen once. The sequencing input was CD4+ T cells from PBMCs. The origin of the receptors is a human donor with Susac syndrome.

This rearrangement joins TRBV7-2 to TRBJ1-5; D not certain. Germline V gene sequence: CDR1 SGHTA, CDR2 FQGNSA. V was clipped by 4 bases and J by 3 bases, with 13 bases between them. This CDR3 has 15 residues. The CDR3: CASSSRQGNNQPQHF. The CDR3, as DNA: TGTGCCAGCAGCTCACGACAAGGGAACAATCAGCCCCAGCATTTT.

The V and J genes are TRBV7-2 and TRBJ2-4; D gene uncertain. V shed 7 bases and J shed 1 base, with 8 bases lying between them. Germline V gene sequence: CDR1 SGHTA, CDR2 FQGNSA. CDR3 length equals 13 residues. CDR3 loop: CASTTGAKNIQYF. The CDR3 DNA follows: TGTGCCAGCACGACGGGTGCCAAAAACATTCAGTACTTC.

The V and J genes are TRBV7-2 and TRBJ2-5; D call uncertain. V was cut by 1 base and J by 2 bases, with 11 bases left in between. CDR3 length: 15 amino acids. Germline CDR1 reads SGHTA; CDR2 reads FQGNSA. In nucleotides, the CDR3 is TGTGCCAGCAGCTTAGTAGTACACTATCAAGAGACCCAGTACTTC. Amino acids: CASSLVVHYQETQYF.

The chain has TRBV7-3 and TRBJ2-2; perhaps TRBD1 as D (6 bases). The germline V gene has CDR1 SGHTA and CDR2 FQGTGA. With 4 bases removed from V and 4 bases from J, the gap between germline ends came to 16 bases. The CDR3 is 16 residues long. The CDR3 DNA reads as TGTGCCAGCAGCTCCCCGGCCGGGACAAGCACCGGGGAGCTGTTTTTT. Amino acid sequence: CASSSPAGTSTGELFF.

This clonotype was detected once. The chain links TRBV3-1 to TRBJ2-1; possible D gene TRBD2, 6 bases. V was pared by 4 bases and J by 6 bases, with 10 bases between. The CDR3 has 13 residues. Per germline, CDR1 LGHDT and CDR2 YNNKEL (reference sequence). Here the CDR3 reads CASSRGLLNEQFF. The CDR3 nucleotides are TGTGCCAGCAGCCGGGGACTGCTCAATGAGCAGTTCTTC.

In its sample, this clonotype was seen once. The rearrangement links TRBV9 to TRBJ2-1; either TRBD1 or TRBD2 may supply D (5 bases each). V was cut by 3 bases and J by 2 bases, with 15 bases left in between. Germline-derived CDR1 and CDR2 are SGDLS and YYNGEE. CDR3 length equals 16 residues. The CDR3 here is CASSALRQTTYNEQFF. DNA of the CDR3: TGTGCCAGCAGCGCGCTCAGACAGACTACCTACAATGAGCAGTTCTTC.

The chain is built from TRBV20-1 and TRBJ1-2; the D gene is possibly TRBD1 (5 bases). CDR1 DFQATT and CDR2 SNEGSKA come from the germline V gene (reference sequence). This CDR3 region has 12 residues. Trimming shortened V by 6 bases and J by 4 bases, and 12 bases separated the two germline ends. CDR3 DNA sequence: TGCAGTGCCACGGGACCTCCCTATGGCTACACCTTC. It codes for CSATGPPYGYTF.

The CDR3 loop reads CASSLARWEDGTYEQYF. The CDR3 DNA reads as TGTGCCAGCAGTTTAGCCCGGTGGGAGGATGGGACCTACGAGCAGTACTTC. The chain carries TRBV28 and TRBJ2-7; D possibly corresponds to TRBD2 (6 bases). CDR3 length: 17 amino acids. Germline CDR1 and CDR2: MDHEN and SYDVKM. V lost 2 bases to trimming and J lost 2 bases, with 19 bases between them. The full variable domain, with the rest looked up from reference TRBV28 and TRBJ2-7, is DVKVTQSSRYLVKRTGEKVFLECVQDMDHENMFWYRQDPGLGLRLIYFSYDVKMKEKGDIPEGYSVSREKKERFSLILESASTNQTSMYLCASSLARWEDGTYEQYFGPGTRLTVT.

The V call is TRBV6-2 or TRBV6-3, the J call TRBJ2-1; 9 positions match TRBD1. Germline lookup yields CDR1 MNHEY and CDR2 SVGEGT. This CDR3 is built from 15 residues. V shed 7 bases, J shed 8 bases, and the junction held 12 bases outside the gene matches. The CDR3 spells CASIPTGTGRDEQFF. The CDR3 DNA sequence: TGTGCCAGCATACCTACCGGGACAGGGAGGGATGAGCAGTTCTTC.

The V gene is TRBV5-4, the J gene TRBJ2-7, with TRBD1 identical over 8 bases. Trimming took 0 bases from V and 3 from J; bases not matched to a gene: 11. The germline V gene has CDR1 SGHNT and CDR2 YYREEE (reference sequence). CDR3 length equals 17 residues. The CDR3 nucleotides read TGTGCCAGCAGCTTGGGGGCAGGGGGCCTCATTAACTACGAGCAGTACTTC. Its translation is CASSLGAGGLINYEQYF.

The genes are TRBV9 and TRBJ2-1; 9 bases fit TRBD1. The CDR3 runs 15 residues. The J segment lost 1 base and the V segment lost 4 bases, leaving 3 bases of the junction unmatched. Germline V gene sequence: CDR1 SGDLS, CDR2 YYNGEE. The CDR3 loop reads CASSPGTGSYNEQFF. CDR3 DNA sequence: TGTGCCAGCAGCCCGGGGACAGGGTCCTACAATGAGCAGTTCTTC.

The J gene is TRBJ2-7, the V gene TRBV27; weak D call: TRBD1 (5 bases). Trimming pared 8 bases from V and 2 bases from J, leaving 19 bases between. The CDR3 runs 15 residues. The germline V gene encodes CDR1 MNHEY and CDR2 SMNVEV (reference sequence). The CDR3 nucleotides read TGTGCCAGCCGGCCTTCCCGGCAGGGCGCCTACGAGCAGTACTTC. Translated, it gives CASRPSRQGAYEQYF.

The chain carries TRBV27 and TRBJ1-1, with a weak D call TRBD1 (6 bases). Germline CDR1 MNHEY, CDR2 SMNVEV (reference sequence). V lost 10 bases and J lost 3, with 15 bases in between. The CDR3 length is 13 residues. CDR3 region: CAIRAKGDTEAFF. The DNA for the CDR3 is TGTGCCATACGGGCGAAGGGGGACACTGAAGCTTTCTTT.

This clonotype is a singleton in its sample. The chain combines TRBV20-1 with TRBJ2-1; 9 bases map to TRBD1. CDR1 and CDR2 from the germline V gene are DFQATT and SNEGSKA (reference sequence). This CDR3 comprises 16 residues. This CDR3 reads CRMTGGSAISYNEQFF. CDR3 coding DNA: TGCAGGATGACAGGGGGGTCCGCTATTTCGTACAATGAGCAGTTCTTC.

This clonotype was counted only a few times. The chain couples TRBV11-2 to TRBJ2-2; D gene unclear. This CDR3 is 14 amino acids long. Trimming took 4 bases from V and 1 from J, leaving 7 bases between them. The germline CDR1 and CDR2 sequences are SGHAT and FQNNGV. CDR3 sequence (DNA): TGTGCCAGCAGCTCGGCTGGGAACACCGGGGAGCTGTTTTTT. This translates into CASSSAGNTGELFF.

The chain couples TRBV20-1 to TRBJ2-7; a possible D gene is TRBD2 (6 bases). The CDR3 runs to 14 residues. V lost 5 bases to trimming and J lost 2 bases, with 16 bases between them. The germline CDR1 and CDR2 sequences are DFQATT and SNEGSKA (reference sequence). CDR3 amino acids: CSALSGHPPYEQYF. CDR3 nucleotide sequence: TGCAGTGCTTTAAGCGGGCACCCCCCCTACGAGCAGTACTTC.

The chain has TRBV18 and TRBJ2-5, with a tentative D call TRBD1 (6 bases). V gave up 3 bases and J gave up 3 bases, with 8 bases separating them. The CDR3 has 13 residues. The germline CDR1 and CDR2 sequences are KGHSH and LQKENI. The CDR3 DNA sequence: TGTGCCAGCTCACCCGGGACAAAAGAGACCCAGTACTTC. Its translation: CASSPGTKETQYF.

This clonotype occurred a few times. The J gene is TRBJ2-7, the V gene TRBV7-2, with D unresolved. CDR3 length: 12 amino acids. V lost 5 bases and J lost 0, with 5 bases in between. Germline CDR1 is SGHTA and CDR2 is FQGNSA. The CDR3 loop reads CASSASSYEQYF. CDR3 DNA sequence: TGTGCCAGCAGCGCTAGCTCCTACGAGCAGTACTTC.

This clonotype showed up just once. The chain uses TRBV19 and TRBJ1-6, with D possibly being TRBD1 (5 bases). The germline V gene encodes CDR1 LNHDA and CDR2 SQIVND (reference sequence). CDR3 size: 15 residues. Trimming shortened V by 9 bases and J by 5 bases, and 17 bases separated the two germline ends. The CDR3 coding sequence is TGTGCCAGCACCCTTTGGGGGAGAAATAATTCACCCCTCCACTTT. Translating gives CASTLWGRNNSPLHF.

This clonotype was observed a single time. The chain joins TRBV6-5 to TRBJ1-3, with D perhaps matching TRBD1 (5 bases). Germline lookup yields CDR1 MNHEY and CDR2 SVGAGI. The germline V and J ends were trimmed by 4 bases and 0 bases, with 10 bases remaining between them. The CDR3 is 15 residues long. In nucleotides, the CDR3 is TGTGCCAGCAGTTGGGACCGGAGCTCTGGAAACACCATATATTTT. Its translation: CASSWDRSSGNTIYF.